This entry features one T cell receptor (beta chain) sequence. Other DNA variants within this sample encode the same CDR3. The data belong to a study of shared clonotypes between healthy human individuals. Profiling relied on immunoSEQ multiplex PCR, and the TCRdb table lists in-frame clones only, not all of them. Of 2 million to 2.5 million clones in the sample, roughly 94% were seen once. The sequenced material came from naive CD4+ T cells sorted from blood. Specified subset: CD45RA+ positively selected. The TCR sequence derives from a man between 18 and 29 years old in good health.

Written as DNA, the CDR3 is TGTGCCAGCAGTGGCGACAGGGGCTCCTACAATGAGCAGTTCTTC. This encodes CASSGDRGSYNEQFF. The chain couples TRBV2 to TRBJ2-1; 8 bases fit TRBD1. Germline CDR1 reads SNHLY; CDR2 reads FYNNEI. The J segment lost 0 bases and the V segment lost 4 bases, leaving 2 bases of the junction unmatched. The CDR3 loop spans 15 amino acids.